This T cell receptor (beta chain) was found in a study of T-cell reconstitution after alpha-beta-depleted transplantation in children. This clonotype has only a few counts. Using unique molecular identifiers, the investigators prepared the TCRbeta library. MiXCR was run by TCRdb on the PCR reads, yielding one entry per CDR3 protein. Among about 480,000 distinct CDR3 sequences listed, under 15% were seen once. CDR3 length: 13 residues. Germline V gene data show CDR1 as LNHDA and CDR2 as SQIVND (reference sequence). V was cut by 6 bases and J by 3 bases, with 12 bases left in between. The clonotype was recovered from a human donor who donated a stem cell graft to a child with combined immunodeficiency. Sequences were derived from PBMCs from the stem cell graft donor, sampled from the stem cell graft. The V and J genes are TRBV19 and TRBJ2-7; no reliable D call. CDR3 nucleotides: TGTGCCAGTAGCAATGGGGTCTACTACGAGCAGTACTTC. It encodes CASSNGVYYEQYF.